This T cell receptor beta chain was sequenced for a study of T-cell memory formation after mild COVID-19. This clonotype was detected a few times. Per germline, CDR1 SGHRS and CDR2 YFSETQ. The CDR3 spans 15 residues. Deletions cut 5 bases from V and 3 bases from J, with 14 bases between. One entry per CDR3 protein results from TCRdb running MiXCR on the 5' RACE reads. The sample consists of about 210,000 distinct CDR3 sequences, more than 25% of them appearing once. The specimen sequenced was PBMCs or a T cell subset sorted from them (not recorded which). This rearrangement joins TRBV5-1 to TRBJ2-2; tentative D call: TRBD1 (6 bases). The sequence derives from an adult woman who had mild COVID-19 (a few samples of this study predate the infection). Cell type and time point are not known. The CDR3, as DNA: TGCGCCAGCAGTAAGGACAGATTTTACACCGGGGAGCTGTTTTTT. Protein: CASSKDRFYTGELFF.